This TCR beta chain is from a study of OX40 agonist ivuxolimab in advanced cancers. In regard to this clone: The antigen remains undetermined.

Repertoires were generated with immunoSEQ multiplex PCR, while TCRdb's copy carries only in-frame clones and drops some. The sample has nearly 95,000 clones, approximately 94% seen once. Study-wide results and limits: CD8+ T cells averaged more expanded clones than CD4+. With doses of 0.1 to 3.0 mg/kg, CD4+ and CD8+ blood T cells had undergone clonal expansion by week 6.

This CDR3 is built from 13 residues. The V gene lost 4 bases and the J gene lost 7 bases, with 11 bases spanning the gap. The germline V gene encodes CDR1 MNHEY and CDR2 SVGAGI. Patients were ineligible given autoimmune disease history or systemic immunosuppression. Here the sequenced sample was CD4+ or CD8+ T cells sorted from blood, taken in a trial of the OX40 agonist ivuxolimab. The TCR comes from an adult with an advanced solid tumor such as melanoma, head and neck, liver or kidney cancer. This sequence joins TRBV6-5 and TRBJ1-5; D remains unclear. This chain's CDR3 is CASSLLGDQPQHF. CDR3 nucleotides: TGTGCCAGCAGTTTATTGGGTGACCAGCCCCAGCATTTT.